The 4 T cell receptor beta chains below were found in one sample sequenced in a study of blood T cell repertoires in COVID-19. TCRdb's copy holds only in-frame clones and misses some; the assay was immunoSEQ multiplex PCR. The sample has a few hundred thousand clones, 80% to 90% seen once; the top ten hold around 3%. Sequencing input: peripheral blood. The receptors derive from a woman in her twenties or thirties with active or convalescent COVID-19.

This clone was observed a handful of times. The V call is TRBV5-1, the J call TRBJ1-2, with TRBD1 matching over 8 bases. Germline loops: CDR1 SGHRS, CDR2 YFSETQ. Trimming at V came to 0 bases and at J to 9 bases, leaving 10 bases not matched to a gene. The CDR3 covers 15 residues. Written as DNA, the CDR3 is TGCGCCAGCAGCTTGGACCCCGGACAGGGAGCTCGCTACACCTTC. Its protein product is CASSLDPGQGARYTF.

The chain combines TRBV5-1 with TRBJ1-1, with 8 nucleotides matching TRBD1. This CDR3 has 12 residues. Germline values: CDR1 SGHRS, CDR2 YFSETQ. V lost 4 bases and J lost 11; bases outside the gene matches: 7. DNA for the CDR3: TGCGCCAGCAGCACGCACAGGGGGAATGCTTTCTTT. Amino acids: CASSTHRGNAFF.

The rearrangement uses TRBV15 and TRBJ1-3; weak D call: TRBD1 (5 bases). Germline V CDR1 and CDR2: LNHNV, YYDKDF (reference sequence). Trimming shortened V by 1 base and J by 0 bases, and 13 bases separated the two germline ends. The CDR3 is made up of 17 amino acids. As DNA, the CDR3 is TGTGCCACCAGCAGAGGCCAACAGGTTGCCTCTGGAAACACCATATATTTT. It yields the protein CATSRGQQVASGNTIYF.

This chain uses TRBV13 with TRBJ2-5; 7 positions match TRBD2. V was pared by 2 bases and J by 5 bases, with 11 bases of the junction left unmatched. In germline, CDR1 is PRHDT, CDR2 FYEKMQ (reference sequence). CDR3 size: 16 residues. In DNA form, the CDR3 reads TGTGCCAGCAGCTTAAGGCCGTACCGGGGGGTGGAGACCCAGTACTTC. Translated, it gives CASSLRPYRGVETQYF. Together with reference TRBV13 and TRBJ2-5, the CDR3 gives the full variable domain: AAGVIQSPRHLIKEKRETATLKCYPIPRHDTVYWYQQGPGQDPQFLISFYEKMQSDKGSIPDRFSAQQFSDYHSELNMSSLELGDSALYFCASSLRPYRGVETQYFGPGTRLLVL.